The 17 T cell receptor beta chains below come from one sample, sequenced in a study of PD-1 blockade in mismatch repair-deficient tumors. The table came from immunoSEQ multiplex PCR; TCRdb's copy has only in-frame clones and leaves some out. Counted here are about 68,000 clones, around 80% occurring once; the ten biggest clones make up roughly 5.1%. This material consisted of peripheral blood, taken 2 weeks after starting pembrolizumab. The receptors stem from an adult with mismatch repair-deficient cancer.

The CDR3 here is CASSLEDSGSRLGTDTQYF. CDR3 sequence (DNA): TGTGCCAGCAGCTTAGAAGATAGCGGGAGTCGGTTGGGCACAGATACGCAGTATTTT. The gene calls are TRBV7-6 and TRBJ2-3, with 9 bases matching TRBD2. The CDR3 is 19 residues long. Per the germline V gene, CDR1 is SGHVS and CDR2 is FNYEAQ. V lost 1 base and J lost 1; bases outside the gene matches: 12. The full variable domain, with the rest looked up from reference TRBV7-6 and TRBJ2-3, is GAGVSQSPRYKVTKRGQDVALRCDPISGHVSLYWYRQALGQGPEFLTYFNYEAQQDKSGLPNDRFSAERPEGSISTLTIQRTEQRDSAMYRCASSLEDSGSRLGTDTQYFGPGTRLTVL.

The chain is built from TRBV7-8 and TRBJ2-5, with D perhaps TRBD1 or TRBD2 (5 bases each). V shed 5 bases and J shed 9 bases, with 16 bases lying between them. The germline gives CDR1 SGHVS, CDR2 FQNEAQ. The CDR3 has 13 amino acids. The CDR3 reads CASSPQGEGAQYF. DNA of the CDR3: TGTGCCAGCAGCCCTCAGGGAGAAGGGGCCCAGTACTTC.

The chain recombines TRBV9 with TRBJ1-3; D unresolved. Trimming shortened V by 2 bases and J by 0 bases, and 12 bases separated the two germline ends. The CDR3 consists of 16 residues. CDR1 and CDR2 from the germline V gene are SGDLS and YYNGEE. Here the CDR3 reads CASSVSAGNSGNTIYF. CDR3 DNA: TGTGCCAGCAGCGTGAGCGCGGGGAACTCTGGAAACACCATATATTTT.

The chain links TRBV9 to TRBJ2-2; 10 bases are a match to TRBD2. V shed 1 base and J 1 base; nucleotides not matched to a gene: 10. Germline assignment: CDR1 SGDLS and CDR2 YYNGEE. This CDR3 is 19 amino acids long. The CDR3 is CASSVRGLAGDLNTGELFF. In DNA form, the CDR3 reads TGTGCCAGCAGCGTAAGGGGGCTAGCGGGAGACCTGAACACCGGGGAGCTGTTTTTT.

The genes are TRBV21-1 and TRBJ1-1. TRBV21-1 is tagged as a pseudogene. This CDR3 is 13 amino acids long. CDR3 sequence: CAIQQWVNTEAFF. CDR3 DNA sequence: TGTGCCATCCAACAATGGGTGAACACTGAAGCTTTCTTT.

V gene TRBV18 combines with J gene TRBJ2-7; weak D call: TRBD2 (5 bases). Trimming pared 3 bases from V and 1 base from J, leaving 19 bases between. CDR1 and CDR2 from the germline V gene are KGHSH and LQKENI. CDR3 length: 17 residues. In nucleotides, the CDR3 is TGTGCCAGCTCACCTGGTGCCTTGAGGGAGTCGTCCTACGAGCAGTACTTC. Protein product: CASSPGALRESSYEQYF.

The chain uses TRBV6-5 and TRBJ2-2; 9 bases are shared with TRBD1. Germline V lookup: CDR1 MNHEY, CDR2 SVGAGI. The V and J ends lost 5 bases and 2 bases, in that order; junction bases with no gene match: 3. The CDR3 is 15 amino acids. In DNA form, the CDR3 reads TGTGCCAGCAGTCCGACAGGGGGTAACACCGGGGAGCTGTTTTTT. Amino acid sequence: CASSPTGGNTGELFF.

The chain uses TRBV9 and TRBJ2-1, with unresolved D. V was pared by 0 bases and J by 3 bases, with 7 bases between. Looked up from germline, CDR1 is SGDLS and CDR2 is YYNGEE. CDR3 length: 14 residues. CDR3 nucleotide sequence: TGTGCCAGCAGCGTAGACGGAGACTACAATGAGCAGTTCTTC. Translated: CASSVDGDYNEQFF.

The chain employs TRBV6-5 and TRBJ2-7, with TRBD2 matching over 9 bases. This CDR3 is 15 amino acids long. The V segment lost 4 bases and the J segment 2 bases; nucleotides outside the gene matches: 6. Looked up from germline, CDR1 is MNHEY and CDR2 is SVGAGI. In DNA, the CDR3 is TGTGCCAGCAGTTCCCAGGGACTAGCCACCTACGAGCAGTACTTC. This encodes CASSSQGLATYEQYF.

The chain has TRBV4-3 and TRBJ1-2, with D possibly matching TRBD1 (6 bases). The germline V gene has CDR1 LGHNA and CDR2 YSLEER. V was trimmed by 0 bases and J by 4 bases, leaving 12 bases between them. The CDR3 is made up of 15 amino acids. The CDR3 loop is CASSQDPRGSYGYTF. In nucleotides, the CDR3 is TGCGCCAGCAGCCAAGACCCCAGGGGTAGCTATGGCTACACCTTC.

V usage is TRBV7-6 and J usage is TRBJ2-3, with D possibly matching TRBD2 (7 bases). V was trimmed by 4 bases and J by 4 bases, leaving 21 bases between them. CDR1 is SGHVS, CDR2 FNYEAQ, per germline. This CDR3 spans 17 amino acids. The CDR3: CASSWGGSRGVSDTQYF. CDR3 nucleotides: TGTGCCAGCAGCTGGGGGGGGAGCAGGGGAGTTTCAGATACGCAGTATTTT.

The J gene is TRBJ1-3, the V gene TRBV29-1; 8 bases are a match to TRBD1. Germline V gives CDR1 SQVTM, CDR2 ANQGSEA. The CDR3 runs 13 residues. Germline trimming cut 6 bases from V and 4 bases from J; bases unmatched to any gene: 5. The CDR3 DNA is TGCAGCGTGAGGGGACAGGACGGAAACACCATATATTTT. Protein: CSVRGQDGNTIYF.

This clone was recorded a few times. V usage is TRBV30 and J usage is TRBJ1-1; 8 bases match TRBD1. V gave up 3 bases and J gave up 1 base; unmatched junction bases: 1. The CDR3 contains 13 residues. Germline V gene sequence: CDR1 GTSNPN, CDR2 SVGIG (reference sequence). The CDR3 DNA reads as TGTGCCTGGAGGACAGGGGCGAACACTGAAGCTTTCTTT. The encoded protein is CAWRTGANTEAFF. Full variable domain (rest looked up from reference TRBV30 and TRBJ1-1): SQTIHQWPATLVQPVGSPLSLECTVEGTSNPNLYWYRQAAGRGLQLLFYSVGIGQISSEVPQNLSASRPQDRQFILSSKKLLLSDSGFYLCAWRTGANTEAFFGQGTRLTVV.

The CDR3 sequence: CASSYSLPGQGNTGELFF. Here the CDR3 DNA reads TGTGCCAGCAGCTACTCCCTCCCGGGACAGGGTAACACCGGGGAGCTGTTTTTT. This chain uses TRBV7-9 with TRBJ2-2, with 9 bases matching TRBD1. J gave up 2 bases and V 4 bases, and 11 bases lay outside the gene matches. Germline lookup yields CDR1 SEHNR and CDR2 FQNEAQ (reference sequence). This CDR3 is built from 18 residues.

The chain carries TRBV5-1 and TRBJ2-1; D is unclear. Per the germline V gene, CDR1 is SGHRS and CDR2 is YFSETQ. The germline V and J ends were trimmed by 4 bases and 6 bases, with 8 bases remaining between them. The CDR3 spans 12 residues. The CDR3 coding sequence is TGCGCCAGCAGCCTCCCTTCCAATGAGCAGTTCTTC. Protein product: CASSLPSNEQFF.

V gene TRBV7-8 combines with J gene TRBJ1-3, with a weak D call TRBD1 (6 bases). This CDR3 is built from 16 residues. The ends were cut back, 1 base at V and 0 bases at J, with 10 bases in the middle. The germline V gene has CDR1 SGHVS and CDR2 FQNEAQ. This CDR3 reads CASSLGGTYSGNTIYF. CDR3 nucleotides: TGTGCCAGCAGCTTAGGGGGGACATACTCTGGAAACACCATATATTTT.

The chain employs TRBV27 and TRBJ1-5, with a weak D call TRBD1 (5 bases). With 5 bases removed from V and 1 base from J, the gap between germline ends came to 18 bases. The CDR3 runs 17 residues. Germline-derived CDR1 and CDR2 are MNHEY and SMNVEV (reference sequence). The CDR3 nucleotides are TGTGCCAGCAGTCTTATCTACGGGGGTTTCAGCAATCAGCCCCAGCATTTT. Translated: CASSLIYGGFSNQPQHF.